The 19 T cell receptor beta chains below all came from one sample that was sequenced in a study of identical twins. TCRdb reprocessed the 5' RACE reads via MiXCR and lists one record per CDR3 protein. Found here are about 200,000 distinct CDR3 sequences, 6% to 7% of them singletons; the top ten hold about 15%. These same data were also listed under a study on T cells expressing NK-cell markers.

Specimen: CD8+ T cells sorted from blood. The origin of the receptors is a woman aged 18-30 years in good health.

The table lists this clonotype with many counts. This sequence joins TRBV12-5 and TRBJ2-1; D is possibly TRBD2 (5 bases). The germline V gene encodes CDR1 LGHNT and CDR2 FRNRAP. The CDR3 loop spans 17 amino acids. V lost 5 bases and J lost 7, with 24 bases in between. The CDR3 nucleotides are TGTGCTAGTGGTCCCCCGGCCGGCGGGCCCCTAGGGAATGAGCAGTTCTTC. Translating it yields CASGPPAGGPLGNEQFF.

This clonotype was seen at least ten times. CDR3 DNA sequence: TGCGCCAGCAGCTTGGGCCCCGGGACAGGGACCCTTGAAGCTTTCTTT. It translates to CASSLGPGTGTLEAFF. The chain links TRBV5-1 to TRBJ1-1; 9 bases are a match to TRBD1. The V gene end was trimmed by 0 bases and the J gene end by 7 bases; junction bases not matched to a gene: 10. The V gene's germline CDR1 is SGHRS and CDR2 YFSETQ. This CDR3 is built from 16 residues. The complete variable domain, with remaining parts taken from reference TRBV5-1 and TRBJ1-1, reads KAGVTQTPRYLIKTRGQQVTLSCSPISGHRSVSWYQQTPGQGLQFLFEYFSETQRNKGNFPGRFSGRQFSNSRSEMNVSTLELGDSALYLCASSLGPGTGTLEAFFGQGTRLTVV.

A few counts support this clonotype. The rearrangement joins TRBV7-9 to TRBJ1-1; no firm D call. CDR3 length: 13 amino acids. Deletions cut 5 bases from V and 6 bases from J, with 13 bases between. Germline loops: CDR1 SEHNR, CDR2 FQNEAQ (reference sequence). The CDR3 is CASSPTSISEAFF. The CDR3, as DNA: TGTGCCAGCAGCCCGACGAGTATTTCTGAAGCTTTCTTT.

This clonotype was seen at least ten times. This chain's CDR3 is CASSHSETGPLREQYF. The CDR3 nucleotides read TGCGCCAGCAGCCATTCCGAGACAGGTCCCCTGCGCGAGCAGTACTTC. This chain joins TRBV4-3 and TRBJ2-7, with D maybe TRBD1 (6 bases). Germline values: CDR1 LGHNA, CDR2 YSLEER. This CDR3 is built from 16 residues. The V gene lost 3 bases and the J gene lost 6 bases, with 21 bases spanning the gap.

This clonotype was detected ten times or more. The J gene is TRBJ1-5, the V gene TRBV29-1; 11 bases fit TRBD1. This CDR3 is built from 14 residues. The V gene end was trimmed by 5 bases and the J gene end by 9 bases; junction bases not matched to a gene: 9. Germline-derived CDR1 and CDR2 are SQVTM and ANQGSEA. CDR3 DNA sequence: TGCAGCGTTCCCCGGGACAGGGGGTGGCGGCCCCAGCATTTT. Translated, it gives CSVPRDRGWRPQHF.

This chain uses TRBV20-1 with TRBJ2-3; either TRBD1 or TRBD2 may supply D (5 bases each). Germline V gives CDR1 DFQATT, CDR2 SNEGSKA (reference sequence). Trimming left V 3 bases short and J 2 bases short, with 12 bases between. The CDR3 runs 14 residues. CDR3: CSASLGVPTDTQYF. In DNA, the CDR3 is TGCAGTGCTAGTCTGGGGGTCCCCACAGATACGCAGTATTTT.

This clonotype was seen repeatedly, ten times or more. V and J are TRBV25-1 and TRBJ1-1; the match to TRBD1 covers 9 bases. The ends lost 6 bases at V and 4 bases at J; junction bases unmatched: 6. CDR3 length: 14 residues. Per the germline V gene, CDR1 is MGHDK and CDR2 is SYGVNS. The CDR3 loop is CASSLTGGSTEAFF. The CDR3 bases are TGTGCCAGCAGCTTGACAGGGGGGTCCACTGAAGCTTTCTTT.

This clonotype was observed many times. The V gene is TRBV7-9, the J gene TRBJ1-1; D unclear. In germline, CDR1 is SEHNR, CDR2 FQNEAQ (reference sequence). The CDR3 totals 14 residues. Trimming shortened V by 5 bases and J by 1 base, and 11 bases separated the two germline ends. CDR3 bases: TGTGCCAGCAGCCCCGGGATCGGGAACACTGAAGCTTTCTTT. Translation gives CASSPGIGNTEAFF. The full variable domain, rest sourced from reference TRBV7-9 and TRBJ1-1, is DTGVSQNPRHKITKRGQNVTFRCDPISEHNRLYWYRQTLGQGPEFLTYFQNEAQLEKSRLLSDRFSAERPKGSFSTLEIQRTEQGDSAMYLCASSPGIGNTEAFFGQGTRLTVV.

This chain joins TRBV7-2 and TRBJ1-4, with 9 bases lining up with TRBD1. The CDR3 loop spans 14 amino acids. Trimming cost V 3 bases and J 7 bases; bases outside gene matches: 3. Germline V gene lookup returns CDR1 SGHTA and CDR2 FQGNSA. The CDR3 region has the DNA TGTGCCAGCAGCTTTTCGGACAGGGGTGAAAAACTGTTTTTT. Translated, it gives CASSFSDRGEKLFF.

This clonotype was seen more than once but under ten times. V usage is TRBV5-1 and J usage is TRBJ2-1; 11 bases are shared with TRBD2. The V segment lost 5 bases and the J segment 3 bases; nucleotides outside the gene matches: 16. The CDR3 contains 19 residues. Germline V gene lookup returns CDR1 SGHRS and CDR2 YFSETQ. CDR3 nucleotides: TGCGCCAGCAGTCCACACGGGCTAGCGGGAGGAACGGGCTACAATGAGCAGTTCTTC. This encodes CASSPHGLAGGTGYNEQFF.

This clonotype was found many times. This chain uses TRBV29-1 with TRBJ2-1; TRBD2 agrees at 8 bases. CDR1 and CDR2 from the germline V gene are SQVTM and ANQGSEA. This CDR3 has 13 residues. V was clipped by 4 bases and J by 6 bases; unmatched bases: 5. The CDR3 nucleotides are TGCAGCGTTGCCAGCGGGAGCTCCAATGAGCAGTTCTTC. Translating gives CSVASGSSNEQFF.

V gene TRBV6-2 or TRBV6-3 combines with J gene TRBJ2-7; D uncertain. Germline CDR1 and CDR2: MNHEY and SVGEGT. V gave up 2 bases and J gave up 2 bases, with 10 bases separating them. The CDR3 extends over 14 amino acids. The CDR3 reads CASSYLGDTYEQYF. The DNA for the CDR3 is TGTGCCAGCAGTTACCTCGGAGACACCTACGAGCAGTACTTC.

In this sample, this clonotype turned up a few times. The chain employs TRBV7-9 and TRBJ2-7; no definite D call. In germline, CDR1 is SEHNR, CDR2 FQNEAQ (reference sequence). Trimming left V 5 bases short and J 2 bases short, with 13 bases between. The CDR3 totals 14 residues. CDR3 nucleotides: TGTGCCAGCAGCCCCCGTATGGGCACCTACGAGCAGTACTTC. It encodes CASSPRMGTYEQYF.

This clonotype was detected many times. This chain uses TRBV6-5 with TRBJ2-1; D is unclear. The CDR3 has 12 amino acids. Germline V gene sequence: CDR1 MNHEY, CDR2 SVGAGI. Trimming took off 1 base at V and 7 bases at J, with 5 bases between the two ends. The CDR3 coding sequence is TGTGCCAGCAGTTACTTGGGAAATGAGCAGTTCTTC. It translates to CASSYLGNEQFF.

This clonotype was counted ten times or more. J is TRBJ2-3 and V is TRBV5-1, with no clear D. Trimming removed 6 bases at V and 4 bases at J, with 15 bases between. In germline, CDR1 is SGHRS, CDR2 YFSETQ. The CDR3 is 14 residues long. In nucleotides, the CDR3 is TGCGCCAGCACCCCCCAGCAAGGAGCAGATACGCAGTATTTT. Its protein product is CASTPQQGADTQYF.

The sample holds a few counts of this clonotype. The CDR3 DNA sequence: TGTGCCAGCAGCTTAGCTTTGGGCAGTCCTGTCGACGAGCAGTACTTC. Protein product: CASSLALGSPVDEQYF. The V call is TRBV7-9, the J call TRBJ2-7, with D unclear. Germline assignment: CDR1 SEHNR and CDR2 FQNEAQ (reference sequence). V was clipped by 0 bases and J by 5 bases, with 17 bases between them. The length of the CDR3 is 16 residues.

The chain uses TRBV7-2 and TRBJ2-1; TRBD2 matches at 8 bases. The CDR3 consists of 17 residues. CDR1 and CDR2 (germline): SGHTA, FQGNSA. With 1 base clipped from V and 9 bases from J, the junction kept 14 bases outside the gene matches. The CDR3 reads CASSLVASGSGFVEQFF. In DNA, the CDR3 is TGTGCCAGCAGCTTAGTAGCCAGCGGGAGTGGGTTTGTTGAGCAGTTCTTC.

The V gene is TRBV29-1, the J gene TRBJ1-1; no firm D call. CDR1 SQVTM and CDR2 ANQGSEA come from the germline V gene. The V end lost 6 bases, the J end lost 4 bases, and 15 bases lay between the germline ends. This CDR3 comprises 13 residues. CDR3 sequence (DNA): TGCAGCGTAACCTCGGACGGTGGCACTGAAGCTTTCTTT. Amino acid sequence: CSVTSDGGTEAFF.

With respect to this clonotype: Being one base from a much bigger clone, this may be a read error. This chain connects TRBV7-9 to TRBJ2-5; possible D gene TRBD1, 5 bases. The length of the CDR3 is 15 residues. In germline, CDR1 is SEHNR, CDR2 FQNEAQ (reference sequence). The CDR3 nucleotides are TGTGCCAGCAGCTTAGCGCAAGGGGTTCAAGAGAACCAGTACTTC. This sequence encodes CASSLAQGVQENQYF.